This T cell receptor beta chain derives from a study of Ad26.COV2.S vaccination and SARS-CoV-2 variants. Study at large: The trial was COV1001 and the donor's arm was Ad26.COV2.S.

Germline assignment: CDR1 SGHAT and CDR2 FQNNGV. The CDR3 runs to 14 residues. V was shortened by 3 bases and J by 2 bases, with 7 bases between the two germline ends. Treatment given: roughly 20 received Ad26.COV2.S at low or high dose, single or two shots; several received placebo; per-sample allocation not given. Specimen acquisition occurred on day 63 following the initial vaccine or placebo injection. Wuhan-strain SARS-CoV-2 spike was expressed by the Ad26 vector that made up the vaccine. Clones were read by immunoSEQ multiplex PCR, and TCRdb kept only the in-frame ones, dropping some. This sample has roughly 400,000 clones; around nine tenths occur once, and the top ten carry around 1.8%.

The clonotype originates from a person between 18 and 65 years old who received the Ad26.COV2.S COVID-19 vaccine or a placebo. V usage is TRBV11-2 and J usage is TRBJ2-2; D call uncertain. This material consisted of peripheral blood, taken in a trial of Ad26.COV2.S vaccine versus placebo. The CDR3, as DNA: TGTGCCAGCAGCTTTGCAAGCAACACCGGGGAGCTGTTTTTT. This codes for CASSFASNTGELFF.